In this sample, the clone carrying this TCR beta chain turned up a few times. Its antigen is currently unknown. The data belong to a study of post-analysis software for immune sequencing data. Study-level information: Disease trajectories encompassed relapsing-remitting, secondary progressive and progressive-relapsing multiple sclerosis.

Every TCR beta cDNA library bore unique molecular identifiers. TCRdb itself ran the PCR reads through MiXCR, one entry per CDR3 protein. The sample shows about 820,000 distinct CDR3 sequences, approximately 53% of them seen only once. General study points: For normalized Chao1 diversity, multiple sclerosis patients scored significantly lower than controls did.

Material for sequencing was blood. The source is a girl between 10 and 17 years old with multiple sclerosis.

The CDR3 region is CASSLLLADTDTQYF. In nucleotides, the CDR3 is TGCGCCAGCAGCTTGCTACTAGCGGACACAGATACGCAGTATTTT. The rearrangement joins TRBV5-1 to TRBJ2-3, with TRBD2 matching 8 bases. V trimming: 1 base; J trimming: 2 bases; junction bases outside the gene matches: 3. This CDR3 spans 15 amino acids. Germline CDR1 is SGHRS and CDR2 is YFSETQ.